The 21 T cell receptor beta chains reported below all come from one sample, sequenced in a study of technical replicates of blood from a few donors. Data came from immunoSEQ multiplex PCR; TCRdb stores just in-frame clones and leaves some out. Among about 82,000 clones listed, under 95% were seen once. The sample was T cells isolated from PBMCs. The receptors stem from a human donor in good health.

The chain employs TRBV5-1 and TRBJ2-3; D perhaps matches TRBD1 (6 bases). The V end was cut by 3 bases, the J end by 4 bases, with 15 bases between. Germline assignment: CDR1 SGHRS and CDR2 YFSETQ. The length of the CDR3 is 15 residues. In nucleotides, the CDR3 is TGCGCCAGCAGCTACTTACCGGACAGACCAGATACGCAGTATTTT. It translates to CASSYLPDRPDTQYF.

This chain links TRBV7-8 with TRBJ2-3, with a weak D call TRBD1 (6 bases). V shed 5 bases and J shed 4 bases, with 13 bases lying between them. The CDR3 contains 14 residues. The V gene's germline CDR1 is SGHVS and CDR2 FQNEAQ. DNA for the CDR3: TGTGCCAGCAGCGTACAGGGTCATCCAGATACGCAGTATTTT. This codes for CASSVQGHPDTQYF.

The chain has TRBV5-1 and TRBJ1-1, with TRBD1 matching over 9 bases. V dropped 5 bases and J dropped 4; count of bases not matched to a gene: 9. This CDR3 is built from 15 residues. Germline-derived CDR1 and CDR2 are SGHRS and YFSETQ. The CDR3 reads CASRAFTGGGTEAFF. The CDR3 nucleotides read TGCGCCAGCAGGGCCTTTACAGGGGGCGGCACTGAAGCTTTCTTT.

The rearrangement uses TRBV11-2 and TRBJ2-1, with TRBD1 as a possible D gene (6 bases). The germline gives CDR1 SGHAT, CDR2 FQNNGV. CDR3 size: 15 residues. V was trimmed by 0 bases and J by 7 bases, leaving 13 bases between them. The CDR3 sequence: CASSLDLLGANEQFF. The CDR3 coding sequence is TGTGCCAGCAGCTTAGATCTCCTGGGGGCTAATGAGCAGTTCTTC.

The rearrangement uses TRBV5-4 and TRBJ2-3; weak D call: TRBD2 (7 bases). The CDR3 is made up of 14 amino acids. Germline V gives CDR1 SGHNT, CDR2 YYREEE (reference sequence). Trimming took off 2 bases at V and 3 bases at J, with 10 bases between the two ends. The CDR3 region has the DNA TGTGCCAGCAGCTTTAAGGGGGGGACAGATACGCAGTATTTT. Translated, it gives CASSFKGGTDTQYF. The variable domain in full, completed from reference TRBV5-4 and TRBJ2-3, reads ETGVTQSPTHLIKTRGQQVTLRCSSQSGHNTVSWYQQALGQGPQFIFQYYREEENGRGNFPPRFSGLQFPNYSSELNVNALELDDSALYLCASSFKGGTDTQYFGPGTRLTVL.

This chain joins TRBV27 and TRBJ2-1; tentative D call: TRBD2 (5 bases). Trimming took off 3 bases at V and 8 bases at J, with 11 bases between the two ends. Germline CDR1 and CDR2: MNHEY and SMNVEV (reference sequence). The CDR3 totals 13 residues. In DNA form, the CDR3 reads TGTGCCAGCAGTTTTGGGAGCTTCGATGAGCAGTTCTTC. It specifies CASSFGSFDEQFF.

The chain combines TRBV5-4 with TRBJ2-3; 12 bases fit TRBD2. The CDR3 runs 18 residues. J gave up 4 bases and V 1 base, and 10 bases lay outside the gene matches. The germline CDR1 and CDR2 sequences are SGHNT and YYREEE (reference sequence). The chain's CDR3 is CASSLSILAGGKADTQYF. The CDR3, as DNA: TGTGCCAGCAGCTTGTCTATACTAGCGGGAGGAAAAGCAGATACGCAGTATTTT.

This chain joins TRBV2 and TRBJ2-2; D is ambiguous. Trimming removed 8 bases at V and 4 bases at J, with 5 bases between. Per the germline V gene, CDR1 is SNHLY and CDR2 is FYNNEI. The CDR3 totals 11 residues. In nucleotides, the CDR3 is TGTGCCAGCGTCGTCACCGGGGAGCTGTTTTTT. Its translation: CASVVTGELFF.

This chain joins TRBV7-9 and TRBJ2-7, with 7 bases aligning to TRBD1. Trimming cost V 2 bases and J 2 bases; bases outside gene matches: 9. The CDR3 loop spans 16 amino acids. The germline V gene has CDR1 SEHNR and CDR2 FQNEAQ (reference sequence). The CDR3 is CASSLLLPGQPYEQYF. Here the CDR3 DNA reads TGTGCCAGCAGCTTATTATTACCGGGACAGCCCTACGAGCAGTACTTC.

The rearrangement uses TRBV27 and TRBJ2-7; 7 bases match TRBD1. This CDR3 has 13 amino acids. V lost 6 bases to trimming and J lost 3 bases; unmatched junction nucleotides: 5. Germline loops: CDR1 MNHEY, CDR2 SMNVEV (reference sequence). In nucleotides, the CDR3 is TGTGCCAGCAGGCTGACAGGGAGCTACGAGCAGTACTTC. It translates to CASRLTGSYEQYF.

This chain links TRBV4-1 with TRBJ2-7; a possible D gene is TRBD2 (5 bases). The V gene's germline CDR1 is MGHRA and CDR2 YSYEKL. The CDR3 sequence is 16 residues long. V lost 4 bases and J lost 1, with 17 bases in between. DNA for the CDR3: TGCGCCAGCAGCCCCATGGGCTGGGAGAAATCCTACGAGCAGTACTTC. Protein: CASSPMGWEKSYEQYF.

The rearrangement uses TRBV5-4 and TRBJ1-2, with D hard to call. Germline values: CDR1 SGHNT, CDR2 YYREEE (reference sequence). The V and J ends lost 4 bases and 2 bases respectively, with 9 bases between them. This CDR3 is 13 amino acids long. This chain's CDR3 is CASSLGLNYGYTF. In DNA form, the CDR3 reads TGTGCCAGCAGCCTTGGCCTGAACTATGGCTACACCTTC.

CDR3 bases: TGTGCCAGCAGCTTAGATCTAAAGGGACTAGGGAACTCCTACAATGAGCAGTTCTTC. It yields the protein CASSLDLKGLGNSYNEQFF. The genes are TRBV11-2 and TRBJ2-1, with 8 bases identical to TRBD2. The CDR3 totals 19 residues. The trim removed 0 bases at V and 0 bases at J, leaving 10 bases unmatched. CDR1 and CDR2 from the germline V gene are SGHAT and FQNNGV.

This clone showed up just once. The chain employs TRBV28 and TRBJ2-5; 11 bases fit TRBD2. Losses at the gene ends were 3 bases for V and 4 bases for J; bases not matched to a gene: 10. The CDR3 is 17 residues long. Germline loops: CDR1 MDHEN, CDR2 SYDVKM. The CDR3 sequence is CASSFLSGRAIGETQYF. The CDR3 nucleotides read TGTGCCAGCAGTTTCCTTAGCGGGAGGGCCATTGGAGAGACCCAGTACTTC.

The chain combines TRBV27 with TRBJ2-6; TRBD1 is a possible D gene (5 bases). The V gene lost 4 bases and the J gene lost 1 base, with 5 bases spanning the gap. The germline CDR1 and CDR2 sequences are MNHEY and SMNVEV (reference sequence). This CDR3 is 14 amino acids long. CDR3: CASSSGSGANVLTF. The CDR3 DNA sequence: TGTGCCAGCAGTTCAGGGTCTGGGGCCAACGTCCTGACTTTC. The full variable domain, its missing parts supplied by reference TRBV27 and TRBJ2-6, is EAQVTQNPRYLITVTGKKLTVTCSQNMNHEYMSWYRQDPGLGLRQIYYSMNVEVTDKGDVPEGYKVSRKEKRNFPLILESPSPNQTSLYFCASSSGSGANVLTFGAGSRLTVL.

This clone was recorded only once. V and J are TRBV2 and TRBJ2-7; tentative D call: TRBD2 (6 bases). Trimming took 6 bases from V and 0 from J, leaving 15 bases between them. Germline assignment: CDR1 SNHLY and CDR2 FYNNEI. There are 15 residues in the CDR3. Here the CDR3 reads CASRTGAGNSYEQYF. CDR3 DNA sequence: TGTGCCAGCAGAACGGGAGCGGGTAACTCCTACGAGCAGTACTTC.

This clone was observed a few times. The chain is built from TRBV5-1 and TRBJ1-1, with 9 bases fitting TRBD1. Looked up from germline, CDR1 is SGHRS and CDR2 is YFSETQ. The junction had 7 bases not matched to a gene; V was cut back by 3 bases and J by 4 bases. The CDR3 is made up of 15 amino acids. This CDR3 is CASSWDRVLSTEAFF. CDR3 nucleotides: TGCGCCAGCAGCTGGGACAGGGTTTTGAGCACTGAAGCTTTCTTT.

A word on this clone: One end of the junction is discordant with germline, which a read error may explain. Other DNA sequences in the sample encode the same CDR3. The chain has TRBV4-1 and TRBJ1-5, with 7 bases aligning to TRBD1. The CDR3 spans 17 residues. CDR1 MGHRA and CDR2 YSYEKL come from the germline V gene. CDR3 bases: TGCGCCAGCAGCCAAGATCAAGATGGACAGGCCCGTCAGCCCCAGCATTTC. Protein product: CASSQDQDGQARQPQHF.

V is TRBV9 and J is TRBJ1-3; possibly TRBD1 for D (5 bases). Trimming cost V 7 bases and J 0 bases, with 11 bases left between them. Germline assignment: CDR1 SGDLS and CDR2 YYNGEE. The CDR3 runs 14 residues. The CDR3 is CASRTGSSGNTIYF. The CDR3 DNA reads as TGTGCCAGCCGTACAGGTAGCTCTGGAAACACCATATATTTT.

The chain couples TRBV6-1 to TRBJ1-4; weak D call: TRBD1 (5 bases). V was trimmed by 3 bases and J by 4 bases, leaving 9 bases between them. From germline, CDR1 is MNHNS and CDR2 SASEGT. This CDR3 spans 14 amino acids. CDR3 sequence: CASSDGGNNEKLFF. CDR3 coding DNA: TGTGCCAGCAGTGATGGGGGGAATAATGAAAAACTGTTTTTT.

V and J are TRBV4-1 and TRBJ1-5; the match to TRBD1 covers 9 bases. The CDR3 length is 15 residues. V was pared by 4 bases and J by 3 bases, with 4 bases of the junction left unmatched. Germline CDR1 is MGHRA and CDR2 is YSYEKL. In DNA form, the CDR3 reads TGCGCCAGCAGCCCACGGGACAGGGCCAATCAGCCCCAGCATTTT. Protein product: CASSPRDRANQPQHF.